A selection of T cell receptor beta chains follows, all from one sample in a study of beta chain features in type 1 diabetes. Libraries were prepared by immunoSEQ multiplex PCR; TCRdb keeps only in-frame clonotypes and omits some of them. The profile shows 200,000 to 250,000 clones, approximately 16% of them singletons. The sequenced material came from naive CD4+ T cells from blood. These receptor sequences come from a man aged 25-45 years with type 1 diabetes. CDR3s include the opening cysteine and the closing phenylalanine or tryptophan. The D gene is left open where the match is weak. Where a row states a size, it is once, few, many or the class of an expanded clone; other rows omit it.

TRBJ2-5	NA	TRBV28	few	TGTGCCAGCAGTTTCGTTAACCAAGAGACCCAGTACTTC	CASSFVNQETQYF
TRBJ1-1	TRBD1	TRBV29-1	NA	TGCAGCGCCCCTGTAGGGGGCTCGAACACTGAAGCTTTCTTT	CSAPVGGSNTEAFF
TRBJ2-3	NA	TRBV15	few	TGTGCCACCAGCAGAGGACAGAGCACAGATACGCAGTATTTT	CATSRGQSTDTQYF
TRBJ2-1	TRBD1	TRBV25-1	NA	TGTGCCAGCAGTGAATCGGGGACAGGGGTTGAGCAGTTCTTC	CASSESGTGVEQFF
TRBJ1-2	NA	TRBV30	few	TGTGCCTGGAGTGTACAGGTGGGCTATGGCTACACCTTC	CAWSVQVGYGYTF
TRBJ2-7	TRBD1	TRBV30	few	TGTGCCTGGAGCCGGGACAGGGGGTGGGAGCAGTACTTC	CAWSRDRGWEQYF
TRBJ1-1	NA	TRBV30	NA	TGTGCCTGGAGGGACACTGAAGCTTTCTTT	CAWRDTEAFF
TRBJ2-3	NA	TRBV9	few	TGTGCCAGCAGCGTAGCAGCGGGTGCAGATACGCAGTATTTT	CASSVAAGADTQYF
TRBJ1-1	NA	TRBV19	few	TGTGCCAGTAGTATGGTGAGGAACACTGAAGCTTTCTTT	CASSMVRNTEAFF
TRBJ2-7	NA	TRBV7-9	NA	TGTGCCAGCACCAGAAGTGGGTACGAGCAGTACTTC	CASTRSGYEQYF
TRBJ1-5	NA	TRBV5-6	NA	TGTGCCAGCAGCTCCATGGAGAAGCTGAGGCAGCCCCAGCATTTT	CASSSMEKLRQPQHF
TRBJ2-7	TRBD2	TRBV10-3	few	TGTGCCATCAGTGAGTCGAAAACTAGCGGGAAGGCCGAGCAGTACTTC	CAISESKTSGKAEQYF
TRBJ1-5	NA	TRBV7-2	once	TGTGCCAGCAGCTTAGGGGGTAGTCAGCCCCAGCATTTT	CASSLGGSQPQHF
TRBJ2-5	NA	TRBV9	NA	TGTGCCAGCAGCCCCTTCGGGGGTGGAGAGACCCAGTACTTC	CASSPFGGGETQYF
TRBJ2-5	NA	TRBV5-1	NA	TGCGCCAGCAGCTTCAATCCCCAAGAGACCCAGTACTTC	CASSFNPQETQYF
TRBJ2-2	NA	TRBV27	few	TGTGCCAGCAGTTTAAGTGAGGATAACACCGGGGAGCTGTTTTTT	CASSLSEDNTGELFF
TRBJ2-5	NA	TRBV7-2	few	TGTGCCAGCAGCTTATATGCACAGAAAGAGACCCAGTACTTC	CASSLYAQKETQYF
TRBJ2-3	NA	TRBV28	few	TGTGCCAGCATGGGGACAGATACGCAGTATTTT	CASMGTDTQYF
TRBJ2-7	NA	TRBV4-1	NA	TGCGCCAGCAGCCAAGCTCGTACAGGCGAGCAGTACTTC	CASSQARTGEQYF
TRBJ2-2	TRBD2	TRBV5-4	few	TGTGCCAGCAGCTCCAGTCGGGAGGCGAGCACCGGGGAGCTGTTTTTT	CASSSSREASTGELFF
TRBJ2-7	TRBD1	TRBV10-3	few	TGTGCCATCAGGCCCGGGACAGTATATGGCGAGCAGTACTTC	CAIRPGTVYGEQYF
TRBJ2-3	NA	TRBV6-5	NA	TGTGCCAGCACTAGTAGCAGCACAGATACGCAGTATTTT	CASTSSSTDTQYF
TRBJ2-2	NA	TRBV5-1	few	TGCGCCAGCAGCTTGGAACAGGGAAGTACCGGGGAGCTGTTTTTT	CASSLEQGSTGELFF
TRBJ2-3	NA	TRBV30	few	TGTGCCTGGAGTAGGGCTTCCTACATTGGGGATAGTTCCACAGATACGCAGTATTTT	CAWSRASYIGDSSTDTQYF
TRBJ1-4	TRBD1	TRBV5-1	NA	TGCGCCAGCAGCCAGGGGACAGGCAATGAAAAACTGTTTTTT	CASSQGTGNEKLFF
TRBJ1-1	NA	TRBV19	NA	TGTGCCAGTAGTTGGGCTGACACTGAAGCTTTCTTT	CASSWADTEAFF
TRBJ1-5	NA	TRBV30	NA	TGTGCCGGATCCACTCAGGGCAATCAGCCCCAGCATTTT	CAGSTQGNQPQHF